The rows below give T cell receptor beta chains drawn from one sample of a study of blood T cell dynamics during melanoma immunotherapy. Data came from immunoSEQ multiplex PCR; TCRdb stores just in-frame clones and leaves some out. The sample carries roughly 10,000 clones, about 85% recorded once. The sequenced sample was blood, obtained from a patient treated with checkpoint blockade. The receptors derive from a human donor with melanoma. The CDR3 runs from the conserved cysteine through the conserved F or W. The order of the fields is J gene, V gene, D gene, clone size, CDR3 DNA, CDR3 protein. A D gene is named only where the DNA matches it firmly. Some rows mark clone size as missing; the rest say once, few, many or name a class of expanded clone.

>TRBJ2-5|TRBV28|TRBD1|.
TGTGCCAGCAGTTTAGGGGCAGGGGGACCCCAAGAGACCCAGTACTTC
CASSLGAGGPQETQYF
>TRBJ1-2|TRBV30|TRBD1|once
TGTGCCTGGAGCCTGGGACAGGGGGGCTACACCTTC
CAWSLGQGGYTF
>TRBJ2-3|TRBV5-6|.|.
TGTGCCAGCAGCTTGTACGATACGCAGTATTTT
CASSLYDTQYF
>TRBJ1-2|TRBV6-1|.|.
TGTGCCAGCAGGGGCCCTTCTAACTATGGCTACACCTTC
CASRGPSNYGYTF
>TRBJ1-4|TRBV5-5|.|.
TGTGCCAGCAGCTTGCCGGAGGATGCAACTAATGAAAAACTGTTTTTT
CASSLPEDATNEKLFF
>TRBJ2-7|TRBV6-5|.|.
TGTGCCAGCAGACCCCCAGGGCAGATTGGAGAGCAGTACTTC
CASRPPGQIGEQYF
>TRBJ2-3|TRBV4-2|TRBD2|.
TGTGCCAGCAGCCGTCGGGGGGGTGGCACAGATACGCAGTATTTT
CASSRRGGGTDTQYF
>TRBJ2-3|TRBV4-1|TRBD2|few
TGCGCCAGCAGCCTATGGGGGACTAGCGGGAGTACAGATACGCAGTATTTT
CASSLWGTSGSTDTQYF
>TRBJ2-5|TRBV5-8|.|.
TGTGCCACCAGCTTCCCCGGGACCCAGTACTTC
CATSFPGTQYF
>TRBJ2-4|TRBV29-1|.|.
TGCAGCGTTGAGGAGGGGAAGACGGGCAAAAACATTCAGTACTTC
CSVEEGKTGKNIQYF
>TRBJ2-3|TRBV7-8|.|.
TGTGCCAGCAGCCCTTTATGGGGGGGCGGGAGCACAGATACGCAGTATTTT
CASSPLWGGGSTDTQYF
>TRBJ2-4|TRBV4-1|.|.
TGCGCCAGCAGCCAAGATACTAATCTAGGGGCGTTCGGAGGGGCCAAAAACATTCAGTACTTC
CASSQDTNLGAFGGAKNIQYF
>TRBJ1-1|TRBV11-3|.|few
TGTGCCAGCAGCTTAGAGGGGTGGAGTGAAGCTTTCTTT
CASSLEGWSEAFF
>TRBJ1-3|TRBV5-4|.|.
TGTGCCAGCAGCTCCACCGGCTTCTCTGGAAACACCATATATTTT
CASSSTGFSGNTIYF
>TRBJ1-5|TRBV27|TRBD1|.
TGTGCCAGCAGTTCGGGACAGGGGCGGCAGCCCCAGCATTTT
CASSSGQGRQPQHF
>TRBJ2-1|TRBV14|TRBD2|.
TGTGCCAGCAGCAGGACTAGCGGGGGGCATAACAATGAGCAGTTCTTC
CASSRTSGGHNNEQFF
>TRBJ1-4|TRBV11-1|.|.
TGTGCCAGCAGCCAGAACTGGGGATATGATGAAAAACTGTTTTTT
CASSQNWGYDEKLFF
>TRBJ2-3|TRBV2|.|.
TGTGCCAGCAGTGAGGGGTCAGATACGCAGTATTTT
CASSEGSDTQYF
>TRBJ2-2|TRBV5-1|.|once
TGCGCCAGCAGCTTGTGGGCAGGGGAAGGGACCGGGGAGCTGTTTTTT
CASSLWAGEGTGELFF
>TRBJ2-5|TRBV18|TRBD2|.
TGTGCCAGCTCACCACCGGGACTATCCCAAGAGACCCAGTACTTC
CASSPPGLSQETQYF
>TRBJ1-6|TRBV5-4|.|.
TGTGCCAGCAGCTTCCGACAGGCAAATTCACCCCTCCACTTT
CASSFRQANSPLHF
>TRBJ2-5|TRBV7-2|TRBD2|.
TGTGCCAGCAGCATTAGCGGGAGGGGGGAGACCCAGTACTTC
CASSISGRGETQYF
>TRBJ1-6|TRBV30|.|.
TGTGCCTGGAGTTGGGACCGTCCTCATGGGAATTCACCCCTCCACTTT
CAWSWDRPHGNSPLHF
>TRBJ1-5|TRBV4-2|.|few
TGTGCCAGCAGTGGCTACGGAACGGCGGGTCAGCCCCAGCATTTT
CASSGYGTAGQPQHF
>TRBJ1-5|TRBV7-2|TRBD1|.
TGTGCCAGCAGCCTAATGGGACAGACCCAGCATTTT
CASSLMGQTQHF
>TRBJ2-5|TRBV15|.|.
TGTGCCACCAGCAGACGACAGCAAGAGACCCAGTACTTC
CATSRRQQETQYF
>TRBJ2-1|TRBV27|TRBD2|.
TGTGCCAGCAGTTCCCTCTTCGGACTAGGGGATGAGCAGTTCTTC
CASSSLFGLGDEQFF
>TRBJ2-2|TRBV19|TRBD2|.
TGTGCCAGTAGCTTGGGACTAGTGAACACCGGGGAGCTGTTTTTT
CASSLGLVNTGELFF
>TRBJ2-1|TRBV5-1|.|.
TGCGCCAGCAGCTCGTTAGCGACAAACAATGAGCAGTTCTTC
CASSSLATNNEQFF
>TRBJ2-5|TRBV10-2|.|.
TGCGCCAGCAGTGCCATGGCGGCAGAAGAGACCCAGTACTTC
CASSAMAAEETQYF
>TRBJ1-6|TRBV6-1|TRBD1|few
TGTGCCAGCACCCGACAGGGGGTTGGGAATTCACCCCTCCACTTT
CASTRQGVGNSPLHF
>TRBJ2-1|TRBV7-9|.|.
TGTGCCAGCAGCCTCACAGGGTTTGGCAATGAGCAGTTCTTC
CASSLTGFGNEQFF
>TRBJ2-2|TRBV11-2|.|.
TGTGCCAGCAGCTTCCGTAGCTTCGGTAACACCGGGGAGCTGTTTTTT
CASSFRSFGNTGELFF
>TRBJ1-1|TRBV10-2|.|.
TGCGCCAGCAGTGGAGGGCGCGGGAACACTGAAGCTTTCTTT
CASSGGRGNTEAFF